This T cell receptor beta chain came from a study of patients and donors after allogeneic stem cell transplantation. MiXCR, applied by TCRdb to the RT-PCR reads, yields one record per CDR3 protein. Of 920,000 or so distinct CDR3 sequences listed, more than 15% were seen once; the top ten hold roughly 6%. The CDR3 sequence is 14 residues long. Trimming stripped 8 bases from V and 8 bases from J, with 16 bases between. Germline CDR1 MNHNS, CDR2 SASEGT. The chain couples TRBV6-1 to TRBJ1-6; TRBD1 is a possible D gene (5 bases). This clonotype originated in a human donor who was either an allogeneic HSCT recipient or a stem cell or donor lymphocyte infusion donor (not recorded which). It is not recorded whose cells these are; they may come from a transplant donor. Sample: blood, either unsorted or a sorted T cell fraction (not recorded which). CDR3 loop: CASATLGGYSPLHF. CDR3 DNA: TGTGCCAGCGCCACTCTGGGGGGGTATTCACCCCTCCACTTT.